This is a list of T cell receptor beta chains from one sample in a study of T-cell memory formation after mild COVID-19. In TCRdb, the 5' RACE reads were re-called with MiXCR into one record per CDR3 protein. The profile shows some 300,000 distinct CDR3 sequences, 20% of them singletons. Sequenced: PBMCs or a T cell subset sorted from them (not recorded which). The receptors derive from a man aged 18 to 29 who had mild COVID-19 (a few samples of this study predate the infection). Cell type and time point are not known. Both conserved end residues are part of each CDR3. The order of the fields is V gene, D gene, CDR3 protein. D genes are given only for firm matches.

>TRBV5-1|TRBD2
CASSPGLAGSGTDTQYF
>TRBV19|-
CASRMFQGANYGYTF
>TRBV4-3|TRBD2
CASSQALAGGMETQYF
>TRBV7-2|TRBD1
CASSSGQGAGGTEAFF
>TRBV5-1|-
CASSPQDSHNEQFF
>TRBV4-3|-
CASSQDNSGPDTQYF
>TRBV4-3|-
CASSQVSYNEQFF
>TRBV7-2|-
CASSRRGTEAFF
>TRBV19|-
CASSSQGWNIQYF
>TRBV5-1|-
CASSFWDTRRVTEAFF
>TRBV12-3/TRBV12-4|-
CASSLAQGVQFF
>TRBV29-1|TRBD2
CSVFRTSGGSHNEQFF
>TRBV7-8|TRBD1
CASSSLRGPKDEQFF
>TRBV11-2|TRBD1
CASSFSESQGDF
>TRBV7-2|TRBD1
CASIPGTGFNSPLHF
>TRBV7-2|-
CASSLDPGTEAFF
>TRBV9|-
CASSVGRRQETQYF
>TRBV20-1|TRBD2
CSALAGGGTQYF
>TRBV27|TRBD1
CASSWGGQSNQPQHF
>TRBV30|-
CAWSSGSLGEQYF
>TRBV6-6|TRBD1
CASSSGTGDETQYF
>TRBV7-8|-
CASSYRGVGGTDTQYF
>TRBV7-3|-
CASSFRVDTGELFF
>TRBV7-2|TRBD1
CASSPRTGRIIGETQYF
>TRBV27|-
CASSLGLHQETQYF
>TRBV10-3|-
CAISGTGTRYGYTF
>TRBV20-1|TRBD2
CSASDGGLAGGEQYF
>TRBV5-6|TRBD1
CASSLQGAGNTDTQYF
>TRBV12-3/TRBV12-4|-
CASSTGTETQYF
>TRBV24-1|-
CATLRTRDEQFF
>TRBV19|-
CASNPQAGVYGYTF
>TRBV27|TRBD1
CASSLFGTGPPTDTQYF
>TRBV20-1|TRBD1
CSARQGSTEAFF
>TRBV13|-
CASSTGIQETQYF
>TRBV4-1|-
CASSQDRAGPLRAEAFF
>TRBV29-1|-
CSVRGGATDTQYF
>TRBV7-9|TRBD1
CASSLFDRANTEAFF
>TRBV20-1|-
CSARDTGTLGTEAFF
>TRBV7-2|-
CASSPKGIGRETQYF
>TRBV4-3|TRBD2
CASSHPPSGDTDTQYF